Below, 25 T cell receptor beta chains from the same sample are listed, as sequenced in a study of blood T cell repertoires in COVID-19. Clones were sequenced by immunoSEQ multiplex PCR, and TCRdb holds only the in-frame ones, with some missing. There are about 200,000 clones in the sample; about 90% occur only once, and around 1.7% lies in the top ten. What was sequenced was peripheral blood. These receptors came from a man between 18 and 35 years old with active or convalescent COVID-19.

J is TRBJ2-3 and V is TRBV9; weak D call: TRBD2 (7 bases). There are 14 residues in the CDR3. Trimming took off 1 base at V and 5 bases at J, with 11 bases between the two ends. Germline assignment: CDR1 SGDLS and CDR2 YYNGEE. The CDR3 protein is CASSVLGGRDTQYF. CDR3 DNA sequence: TGTGCCAGCAGCGTATTGGGGGGGCGAGATACGCAGTATTTT.

The table lists this clone with a count of one. V and J are TRBV3-1 (or the pseudogene TRBV3-2) and TRBJ1-4; D uncertain. The V gene's germline CDR1 is LGHDT and CDR2 YNNKEL (reference sequence). The CDR3 consists of 14 residues. V was clipped by 0 bases and J by 7 bases, with 9 bases between them. The CDR3 is CASSQDGHFEKLFF. CDR3 DNA sequence: TGTGCCAGCAGCCAAGATGGGCACTTTGAAAAACTGTTTTTT.

The CDR3 loop is CASKDTSGNTIYF. CDR3 coding DNA: TGTGCCAGCAAGGACACCTCTGGAAACACCATATATTTT. This rearrangement joins TRBV2 to TRBJ1-3; D is perhaps TRBD1 (5 bases). Per the germline V gene, CDR1 is SNHLY and CDR2 is FYNNEI. Deletions cut 7 bases from V and 0 bases from J, with 7 bases between. The CDR3 extends over 13 amino acids.

This clone has a handful of counts. This chain uses TRBV6-5 with TRBJ1-2, with D perhaps matching TRBD1 (5 bases). V was pared by 6 bases and J by 3 bases, with 8 bases between. Germline V gene data show CDR1 as MNHEY and CDR2 as SVGAGI. CDR3 size: 12 residues. The CDR3 here is CASRKTDYGYTF. CDR3 DNA sequence: TGTGCCAGCAGGAAGACAGACTATGGCTACACCTTC.

CDR3 in amino acids: CASSVAVGGPADTQYF. The CDR3, as DNA: TGTGCCAGCAGCGTAGCGGTGGGGGGGCCGGCAGATACGCAGTATTTT. This chain uses TRBV9 with TRBJ2-3, with D perhaps TRBD2 (7 bases). Germline V gives CDR1 SGDLS, CDR2 YYNGEE. This CDR3 is built from 16 residues. V was clipped by 0 bases and J by 4 bases, with 15 bases between them. Full variable domain (rest looked up from reference TRBV9 and TRBJ2-3): DSGVTQTPKHLITATGQRVTLRCSPRSGDLSVYWYQQSLDQGLQFLIQYYNGEERAKGNILERFSAQQFPDLHSELNLSSLELGDSALYFCASSVAVGGPADTQYFGPGTRLTVL.

This clone was detected only once. V usage is TRBV30 and J usage is TRBJ2-1; 8 bases align to TRBD1. The CDR3 has 14 residues. In germline, CDR1 is GTSNPN, CDR2 SVGIG (reference sequence). V was pared by 1 base and J by 3 bases, with 2 bases of the junction left unmatched. The CDR3 spells CAWSDGQGYNEQFF. CDR3 DNA: TGTGCCTGGAGTGACGGACAGGGCTACAATGAGCAGTTCTTC.

The chain couples TRBV19 to TRBJ1-5, with 8 nucleotides matching TRBD1. The CDR3 sequence is 22 residues long. The germline CDR1 and CDR2 sequences are LNHDA and SQIVND (reference sequence). J was trimmed by 0 bases and V by 7 bases; bases with no gene match: 26. CDR3 region: CASIRSLGPGTGLNFSNQPQHF. CDR3 DNA sequence: TGTGCCAGTATACGGTCACTTGGGCCCGGGACAGGACTTAATTTTAGCAATCAGCCCCAGCATTTT.

This clone appeared a few times. The V call is TRBV30, the J call TRBJ1-3, with D perhaps TRBD1 (6 bases). CDR1 GTSNPN and CDR2 SVGIG come from the germline V gene (reference sequence). Trimming took 8 bases from V and 0 from J, leaving 17 bases between them. This CDR3 region has 15 residues. In DNA form, the CDR3 reads TGTGCCCTGGAAGGGGGGGCAGGCTCTGGAAACACCATATATTTT. Translation gives CALEGGAGSGNTIYF.

The V call is TRBV18, the J call TRBJ1-1; TRBD1 matches 7 bases. This CDR3 comprises 14 residues. Germline CDR1 and CDR2: KGHSH and LQKENI. The V and J ends lost 3 bases and 8 bases, in that order; junction bases with no gene match: 9. The DNA for the CDR3 is TGTGCCAGCTCACCGCCTGGGACAGTCAAAGAAGCTTTCTTT. It is translated as CASSPPGTVKEAFF.

V is TRBV7-2 and J is TRBJ2-7; possibly TRBD2 for D (7 bases). Per germline, CDR1 SGHTA and CDR2 FQGNSA. The CDR3 totals 15 residues. Trimming left V 2 bases short and J 0 bases short, with 11 bases between. The CDR3 nucleotides read TGTGCCAGCAGCTTAATACGGGGGGCCTCCTACGAGCAGTACTTC. Its protein product is CASSLIRGASYEQYF.

The chain employs TRBV27 and TRBJ2-7, with 7 nucleotides matching TRBD2. Germline loops: CDR1 MNHEY, CDR2 SMNVEV (reference sequence). Unmatched junction bases numbered 9, after V lost 6 bases and J lost 4 bases. The CDR3 totals 14 residues. In DNA, the CDR3 is TGTGCCAGCAGGGGAGGCGGGAGCAGTTACGAGCAGTACTTC. Its protein product is CASRGGGSSYEQYF.

The chain joins TRBV6-5 to TRBJ1-6; D is possibly TRBD1 (5 bases). Per the germline V gene, CDR1 is MNHEY and CDR2 is SVGAGI. This CDR3 has 15 residues. V shed 8 bases and J shed 7 bases, with 18 bases lying between them. The CDR3 DNA reads TGTGCCAGCTCCAGAGAACAGGTGGGGAATTCACCCCTCCACTTT. It translates to CASSREQVGNSPLHF.

Here the CDR3 DNA reads TGTGCCAGCAGTGAATCTACAGGGGGCTATCAGCCCCAGCATTTT. Its translation is CASSESTGGYQPQHF. V is TRBV6-1 and J is TRBJ1-5; 9 nucleotides agree with TRBD1. The CDR3 is made up of 15 amino acids. Trimming removed 2 bases from V and 5 bases from J; junction bases left unmatched: 4. The V gene's germline CDR1 is MNHNS and CDR2 SASEGT.

The V gene is TRBV7-9, the J gene TRBJ1-1; 9 bases agree with TRBD1. With 11 bases clipped from V and 3 bases from J, the junction kept 10 bases outside the gene matches. CDR3 length: 14 amino acids. Germline CDR1 is SEHNR and CDR2 is FQNEAQ (reference sequence). The CDR3 DNA reads TGTGCCCCAAGGGACAGGGTCGTTTACACTGAAGCTTTCTTT. Residues: CAPRDRVVYTEAFF.

There are a few counts of this clone. This chain uses TRBV5-6 with TRBJ1-2, with 9 nucleotides matching TRBD1. Germline CDR1 is SGHDT and CDR2 is YYEEEE. CDR3 length: 14 amino acids. J lost 4 bases, V lost 4 bases, and 5 bases had no gene match. CDR3 residues: CASSADRGSYGYTF. The CDR3 DNA sequence: TGTGCCAGCAGCGCGGACAGGGGATCCTATGGCTACACCTTC. The variable domain in full, with the rest retrieved from reference TRBV5-6 and TRBJ1-2, is DAGVTQSPTHLIKTRGQQVTLRCSPKSGHDTVSWYQQALGQGPQFIFQYYEEEERQRGNFPDRFSGHQFPNYSSELNVNALLLGDSALYLCASSADRGSYGYTFGSGTRLTVV.

The chain couples TRBV18 to TRBJ2-1; TRBD1 matches 7 bases. The CDR3 consists of 13 residues. Per germline, CDR1 KGHSH and CDR2 LQKENI. Germline trimming cut 3 bases from V and 10 bases from J; bases unmatched to any gene: 6. The CDR3 region is CASSPTGVHEQFF. For the CDR3, the DNA is TGTGCCAGCTCACCCACAGGGGTCCACGAGCAGTTCTTC.

The V call is TRBV7-2, the J call TRBJ1-2; 7 bases are a match to TRBD1. CDR1 and CDR2 (germline): SGHTA, FQGNSA. This CDR3 has 16 residues. V dropped 0 bases and J dropped 4; count of bases not matched to a gene: 8. CDR3 coding DNA: TGTGCCAGCAGCTTAGCAAACAGGGGTTGGAGCTATGGCTACACCTTC. Translation: CASSLANRGWSYGYTF.

The V call is TRBV4-3, the J call TRBJ2-1; 14 bases fit TRBD2. V lost 1 base to trimming and J lost 7 bases; unmatched junction nucleotides: 6. Germline V gives CDR1 LGHNA, CDR2 YSLEER. This CDR3 comprises 17 residues. CDR3 region: CASSQGGLAGGRNEQFF. CDR3 sequence (DNA): TGCGCCAGCAGCCAAGGTGGACTAGCGGGAGGCAGAAATGAGCAGTTCTTC.

The gene calls are TRBV4-1 and TRBJ2-1, with no clear D. The germline V gene encodes CDR1 MGHRA and CDR2 YSYEKL. The CDR3 sequence is 15 residues long. Trimming removed 0 bases from V and 0 bases from J, with 6 bases in between. The CDR3: CASSQDPSSYNEQFF. CDR3 sequence (DNA): TGCGCCAGCAGCCAAGATCCGAGCTCCTACAATGAGCAGTTCTTC.

The chain links TRBV29-1 to TRBJ1-2; D possibly corresponds to TRBD1 (5 bases). Germline loops: CDR1 SQVTM, CDR2 ANQGSEA. V was pared by 1 base and J by 2 bases, with 14 bases between. CDR3 length: 15 amino acids. CDR3 amino acids: CSVEGTRQSNYGYTF. CDR3 DNA: TGCAGCGTTGAAGGAACTCGACAGTCAAACTATGGCTACACCTTC.

The chain carries TRBV4-1 and TRBJ1-1, with TRBD1 identical over 11 bases. The germline V gene encodes CDR1 MGHRA and CDR2 YSYEKL. V shed 0 bases, J shed 5 bases, and the junction held 14 bases outside the gene matches. This CDR3 is built from 19 residues. The CDR3 is CASSQEGVQDRGRRTEAFF. DNA of the CDR3: TGCGCCAGCAGCCAAGAAGGAGTTCAGGACAGGGGGCGCCGGACTGAAGCTTTCTTT.

V gene TRBV7-9 combines with J gene TRBJ1-5; D is undetermined. Trimming took off 8 bases at V and 0 bases at J, with 11 bases between the two ends. Per germline, CDR1 SEHNR and CDR2 FQNEAQ (reference sequence). The CDR3 consists of 14 residues. CDR3 nucleotide sequence: TGTGCCAGCGGTTCCCAGTATAGCAATCAGCCCCAGCATTTT. Amino acid sequence: CASGSQYSNQPQHF.

For the CDR3, the DNA is TGCAGCGCGACAGGGTTAGGAAACACCATATATTTT. Translated: CSATGLGNTIYF. The rearrangement links TRBV29-1 to TRBJ1-3, with 7 nucleotides matching TRBD1. The CDR3 has 12 amino acids. The trim removed 7 bases at V and 4 bases at J, leaving 4 bases unmatched. CDR1 SQVTM and CDR2 ANQGSEA come from the germline V gene.

This chain connects TRBV4-2 to TRBJ1-5; 7 nucleotides match TRBD1. V lost 3 bases to trimming and J lost 7 bases; unmatched junction nucleotides: 9. This CDR3 region has 15 residues. Germline V gene data show CDR1 as LGHNA and CDR2 as YNFKEQ. The CDR3 region is CASSQEGGAWQPQHF. DNA for the CDR3: TGTGCCAGCAGCCAGGAAGGGGGCGCATGGCAGCCCCAGCATTTT.

This clone was recorded once. The chain employs TRBV25-1 and TRBJ1-1; 7 bases map to TRBD1. Trimming at V came to 9 bases and at J to 8 bases, leaving 9 bases not matched to a gene. This CDR3 is built from 12 residues. The V gene's germline CDR1 is MGHDK and CDR2 SYGVNS. The CDR3 here is CASTRAGQEAFF. In DNA form, the CDR3 reads TGTGCCAGTACTAGGGCGGGACAGGAAGCTTTCTTT.